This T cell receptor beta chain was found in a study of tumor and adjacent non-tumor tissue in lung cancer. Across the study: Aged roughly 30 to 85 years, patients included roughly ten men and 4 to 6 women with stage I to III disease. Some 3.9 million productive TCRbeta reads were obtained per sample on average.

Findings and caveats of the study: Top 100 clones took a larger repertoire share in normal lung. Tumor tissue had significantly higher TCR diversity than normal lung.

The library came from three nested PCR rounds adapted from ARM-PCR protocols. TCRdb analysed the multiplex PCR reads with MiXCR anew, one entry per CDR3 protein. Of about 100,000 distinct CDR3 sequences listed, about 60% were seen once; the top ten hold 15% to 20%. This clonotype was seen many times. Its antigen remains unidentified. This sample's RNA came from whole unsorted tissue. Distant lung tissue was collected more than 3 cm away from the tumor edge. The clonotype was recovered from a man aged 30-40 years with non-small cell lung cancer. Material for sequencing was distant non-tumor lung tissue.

The CDR3 here is CSVEDGDRLYEQYF. CDR3 sequence (DNA): TGCAGCGTTGAAGACGGGGACAGACTCTACGAGCAGTACTTC. This chain uses TRBV29-1 with TRBJ2-7; TRBD1 matches at 7 bases. After removal of 0 bases from V and 3 bases from J, the junction contained 5 bases not matched to a gene. The CDR3 extends over 14 amino acids. Germline V gives CDR1 SQVTM, CDR2 ANQGSEA.